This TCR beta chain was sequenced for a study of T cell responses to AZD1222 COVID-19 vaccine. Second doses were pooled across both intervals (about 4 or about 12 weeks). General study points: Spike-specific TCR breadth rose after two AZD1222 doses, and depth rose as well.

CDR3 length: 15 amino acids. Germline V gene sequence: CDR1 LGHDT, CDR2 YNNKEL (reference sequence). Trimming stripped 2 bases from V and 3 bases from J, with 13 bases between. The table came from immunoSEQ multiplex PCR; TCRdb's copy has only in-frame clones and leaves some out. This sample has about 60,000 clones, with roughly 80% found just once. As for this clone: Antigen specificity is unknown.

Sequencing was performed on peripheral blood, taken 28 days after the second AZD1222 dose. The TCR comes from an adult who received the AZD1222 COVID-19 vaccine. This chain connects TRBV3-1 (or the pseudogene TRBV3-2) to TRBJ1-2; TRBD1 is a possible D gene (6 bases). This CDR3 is CASSQMNGGYYGYTF. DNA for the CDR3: TGTGCCAGCAGCCAAATGAACGGGGGCTACTATGGCTACACCTTC.